What follows are 10 T cell receptor beta chains derived from one specimen sequenced in a study of T cells in Graves' hyperthyroidism and ophthalmopathy (dated by TCRdb to about 2019). Libraries were made using multiplex PCR. Sequencing used an Illumina HiSeq 2000. Amplification of TCR beta CDR3 regions was carried out from RNA transcripts. The first round of RT-PCR for the TCR CDR3 was performed with the HTBI primer set and the Qiagen OneStep RT-PCR kit. In TCRdb, the public reads were trimmed at Q25 with fastp and aligned with MiXCR, with productive beta chains retained. A single entry per CDR3 protein holds the most common genes and DNA from its merged rows. A total of roughly 800,000 distinct CDR3 sequences appear in this sample, around 39% of them only once. The top ten clones comprise approximately 8.7% of the sample. The sequencing sample was made of blood. These receptor sequences come from a man younger than 35 with Graves' hyperthyroidism.

V is TRBV2 and J is TRBJ1-1, with a possible D match to TRBD1 (5 bases). Germline values: CDR1 SNHLY, CDR2 FYNNEI. CDR3 length equals 16 residues. Trimming removed 8 bases at V and 3 bases at J, with 22 bases between. The CDR3 reads CASGGSRQGVYTEAFF. The CDR3 region has the DNA TGTGCCAGCGGAGGAAGTCGCCAGGGAGTGTACACTGAAGCTTTCTTT.

Worth noting for this clonotype: Without the conserved terminal phenylalanine or tryptophan, this CDR3 likely stems from a read error. The DNA is omitted, as the CDR3 cannot be located on it reliably, and the CDR3 follows TCRdb's listing. The rearrangement links TRBV29-1 to TRBJ2-5; the listed D gene, TRBD1, was not tested against the DNA. Germline V lookup: CDR1 SQVTM, CDR2 ANQGSEA. The CDR3 is 11 amino acids long, termini counted. The chain's CDR3 is CSVVGQGAVNT.

V gene TRBV7-6 combines with J gene TRBJ2-2; 9 nucleotides agree with TRBD2. Trimming took 5 bases from V and 6 from J; bases not matched to a gene: 13. The CDR3 loop spans 17 amino acids. Germline V gene lookup returns CDR1 SGHVS and CDR2 FNYEAQ. The CDR3 region is CASSAVTGLASPGELFF. The CDR3 bases are TGTGCCAGCAGCGCCGTGACGGGACTAGCTTCCCCCGGGGAGCTGTTTTTT.

This clonotype was counted between two and nine times. In this CDR3 the conserved last residue, phenylalanine or tryptophan, is missing, so a read error is likely. The V call is TRBV9, the J call TRBJ1-2; D might be TRBD1 (5 bases). With 0 bases removed from V and 2 bases from J, the gap between germline ends came to 5 bases. Per the germline V gene, CDR1 is SGDLS and CDR2 is YYNGEE. This CDR3 is built from 13 residues. The CDR3 sequence is CASSVEGNYGYTL. CDR3 coding DNA: TGTGCCAGCAGCGTAGAGGGGAACTATGGCTACACCCTC.

This clonotype was counted at least ten times. The J gene is TRBJ2-2, the V gene TRBV7-3; 10 bases match TRBD2. The CDR3 length is 16 residues. Germline loops: CDR1 SGHTA, CDR2 FQGTGA. Trimming took 5 bases from V and 4 from J; bases not matched to a gene: 7. Written as DNA, the CDR3 is TGTGCCAGCAGCCCATCTACTAGCGGGATCACCGGGGAGCTGTTTTTT. It yields the protein CASSPSTSGITGELFF.

This chain joins TRBV19 and TRBJ1-2; 7 positions match TRBD1. Germline CDR1 is LNHDA and CDR2 is SQIVND (reference sequence). This CDR3 has 13 amino acids. Germline trimming cut 3 bases from V and 8 bases from J; bases unmatched to any gene: 6. CDR3 amino acids: CASSIWTGPGYTF. The CDR3, as DNA: TGTGCCAGTAGTATCTGGACAGGTCCCGGCTACACCTTC.

The sample holds a few counts of this clonotype. The rearrangement links TRBV20-1 to TRBJ2-2; the D gene is possibly TRBD2 (6 bases). Germline lookup yields CDR1 DFQATT and CDR2 SNEGSKA (reference sequence). Trimming stripped 5 bases from V and 4 bases from J, with 14 bases between. The CDR3 spans 14 residues. Written as DNA, the CDR3 is TGCAGTGCTCCGAGGGGAGCGGGCACCGGGGAGCTGTTTTTT. Its translation: CSAPRGAGTGELFF.

This clonotype was counted a few times. The chain couples TRBV7-2 to TRBJ2-5; 9 bases are shared with TRBD2. The CDR3 contains 14 residues. V gave up 5 bases and J gave up 2 bases; unmatched junction bases: 3. The V gene's germline CDR1 is SGHTA and CDR2 FQGNSA. The DNA of the CDR3 is TGTGCCAGCAGCATGACTAGCGGTCAAGAGACCCAGTACTTC. This encodes CASSMTSGQETQYF.

This clonotype has more than one count but fewer than ten. The rearrangement uses TRBV7-9 and TRBJ2-2, with a possible D match to TRBD2 (5 bases). V lost 1 base to trimming and J lost 2 bases, with 11 bases between them. Germline V gene data show CDR1 as SEHNR and CDR2 as FQNEAQ (reference sequence). The CDR3 extends over 16 amino acids. This CDR3 is CASSLGSLANTGELFF. In DNA form, the CDR3 reads TGTGCCAGCAGCTTAGGAAGTCTAGCCAACACCGGGGAGCTGTTTTTT.

This chain connects TRBV2 to TRBJ1-2; D might be TRBD1 (6 bases). CDR3 size: 13 residues. Germline V gene lookup returns CDR1 SNHLY and CDR2 FYNNEI. Trimming left V 7 bases short and J 5 bases short, with 14 bases between. The CDR3 region has the DNA TGTGCCAGCAAGGCAGGGGCGGGGTATGGCTACACCTTC. Amino acid sequence: CASKAGAGYGYTF.